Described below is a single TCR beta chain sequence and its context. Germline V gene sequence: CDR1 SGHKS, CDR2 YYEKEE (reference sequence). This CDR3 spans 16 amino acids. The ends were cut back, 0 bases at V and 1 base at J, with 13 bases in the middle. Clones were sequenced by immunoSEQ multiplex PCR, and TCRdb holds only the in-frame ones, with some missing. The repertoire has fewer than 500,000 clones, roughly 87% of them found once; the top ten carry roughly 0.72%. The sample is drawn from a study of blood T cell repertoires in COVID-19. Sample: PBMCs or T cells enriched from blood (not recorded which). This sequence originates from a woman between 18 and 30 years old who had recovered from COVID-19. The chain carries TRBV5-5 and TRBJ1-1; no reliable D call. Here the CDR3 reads CASSLDFEDSNTEAFF. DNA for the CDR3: TGTGCCAGCAGCTTGGATTTCGAGGACTCGAACACTGAAGCTTTCTTT.